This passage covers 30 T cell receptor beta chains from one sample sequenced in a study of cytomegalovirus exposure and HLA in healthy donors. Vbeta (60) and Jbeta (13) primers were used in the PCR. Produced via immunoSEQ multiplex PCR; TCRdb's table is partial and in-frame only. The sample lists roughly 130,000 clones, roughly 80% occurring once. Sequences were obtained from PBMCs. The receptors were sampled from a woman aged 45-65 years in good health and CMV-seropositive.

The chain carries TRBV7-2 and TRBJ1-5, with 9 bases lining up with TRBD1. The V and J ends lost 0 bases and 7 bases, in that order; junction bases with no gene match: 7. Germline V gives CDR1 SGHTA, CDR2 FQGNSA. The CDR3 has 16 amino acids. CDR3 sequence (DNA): TGTGCCAGCAGCTTAGCGAACAGGGGGCTAGGGCAGCCCCAGCATTTT. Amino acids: CASSLANRGLGQPQHF.

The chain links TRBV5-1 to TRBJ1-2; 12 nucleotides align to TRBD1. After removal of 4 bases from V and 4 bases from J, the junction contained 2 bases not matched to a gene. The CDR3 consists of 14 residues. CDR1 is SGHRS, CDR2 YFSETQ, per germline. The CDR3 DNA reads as TGCGCCAGCAGCCCGGGACAGGGGGCCTATGGCTACACCTTC. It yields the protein CASSPGQGAYGYTF.

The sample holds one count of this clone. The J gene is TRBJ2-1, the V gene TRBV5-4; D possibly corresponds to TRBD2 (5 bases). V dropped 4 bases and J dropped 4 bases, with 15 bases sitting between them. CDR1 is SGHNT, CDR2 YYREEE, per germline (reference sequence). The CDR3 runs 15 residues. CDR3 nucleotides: TGTGCCAGCAGCCCCAACCCACTAGGTTACAATGAGCAGTTCTTC. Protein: CASSPNPLGYNEQFF.

The CDR3, as DNA: TGTGCCAGCAGTGAGGCAGGGGGTAGATCACCCCTCCACTTT. Its translation is CASSEAGGRSPLHF. The chain joins TRBV2 to TRBJ1-6; 7 nucleotides align to TRBD1. Unmatched junction bases numbered 6, after V lost 3 bases and J lost 10 bases. The germline V gene encodes CDR1 SNHLY and CDR2 FYNNEI. There are 14 residues in the CDR3.

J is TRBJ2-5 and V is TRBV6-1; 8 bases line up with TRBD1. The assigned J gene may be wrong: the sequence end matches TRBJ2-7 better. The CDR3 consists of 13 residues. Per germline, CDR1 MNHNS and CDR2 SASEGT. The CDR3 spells CASIGQGTYEQYF. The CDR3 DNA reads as TGTGCCAGCATAGGACAGGGAACCTACGAGCAGTACTTC.

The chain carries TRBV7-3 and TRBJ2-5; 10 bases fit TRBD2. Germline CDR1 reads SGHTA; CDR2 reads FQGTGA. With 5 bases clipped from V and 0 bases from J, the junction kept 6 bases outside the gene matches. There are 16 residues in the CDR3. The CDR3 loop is CASSPRAGGYQETQYF. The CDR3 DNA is TGTGCCAGCAGCCCTAGAGCGGGGGGGTACCAAGAGACCCAGTACTTC. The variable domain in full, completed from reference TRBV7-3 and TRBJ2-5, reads GAGVSQTPSNKVTEKGKYVELRCDPISGHTALYWYRQSLGQGPEFLIYFQGTGAADDSGLPNDRFFAVRPEGSVSTLKIQRTERGDSAVYLCASSPRAGGYQETQYFGPGTRLLVL.

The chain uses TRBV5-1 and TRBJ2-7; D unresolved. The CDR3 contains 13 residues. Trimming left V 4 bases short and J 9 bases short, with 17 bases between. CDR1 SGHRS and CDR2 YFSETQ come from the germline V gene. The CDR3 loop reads CASSVGSLSGQYF. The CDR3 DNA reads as TGCGCCAGCAGCGTCGGGTCCCTAAGTGGGCAGTACTTC.

The CDR3 nucleotides read TGTGCCAGCAGAGGGGGAACCGGGACACACAACACCGGGGAGCTGTTTTTT. As protein: CASRGGTGTHNTGELFF. The chain combines TRBV11-3 with TRBJ2-2, with TRBD1 as a possible D gene (6 bases). V was shortened by 6 bases and J by 2 bases, with 19 bases between the two germline ends. Germline CDR1 reads SGHNT; CDR2 reads YENEEA. This CDR3 is 17 amino acids long.

The CDR3, as DNA: TGTGCCAGTAGTATTAGTAGCATCTACGAGCAGTACTTC. As protein: CASSISSIYEQYF. The chain employs TRBV19 and TRBJ2-7; D not certain. Germline V CDR1 and CDR2: LNHDA, SQIVND (reference sequence). The CDR3 consists of 13 residues. Between the trimmed V and J ends, which lost 3 bases and 3 bases, there was a span of 9 bases.

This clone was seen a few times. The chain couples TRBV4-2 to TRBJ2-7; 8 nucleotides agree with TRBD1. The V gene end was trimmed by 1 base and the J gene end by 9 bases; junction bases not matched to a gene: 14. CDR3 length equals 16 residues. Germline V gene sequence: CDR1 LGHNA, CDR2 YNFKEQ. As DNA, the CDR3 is TGTGCCAGCAGCCAAGCCGGGACAGGCCTTGGTGGAGCGCAGTACTTC. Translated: CASSQAGTGLGGAQYF.

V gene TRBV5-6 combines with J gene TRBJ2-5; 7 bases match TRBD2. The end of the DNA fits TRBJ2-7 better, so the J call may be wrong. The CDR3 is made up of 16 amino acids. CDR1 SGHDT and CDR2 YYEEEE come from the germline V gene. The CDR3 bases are TGTGCCAGCAGCTTGGGTACGGGGGGAAACTTCTACGAGCAGTACTTC. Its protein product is CASSLGTGGNFYEQYF.

The CDR3 loop is CASSPDRQAEAFF. The CDR3, as DNA: TGTGCCAGCAGCCCGGACAGGCAAGCTGAAGCTTTCTTT. This chain uses TRBV7-9 with TRBJ1-1, with 7 bases matching TRBD1. V shed 5 bases and J 6 bases; nucleotides not matched to a gene: 6. Germline V gene sequence: CDR1 SEHNR, CDR2 FQNEAQ (reference sequence). The CDR3 spans 13 residues.

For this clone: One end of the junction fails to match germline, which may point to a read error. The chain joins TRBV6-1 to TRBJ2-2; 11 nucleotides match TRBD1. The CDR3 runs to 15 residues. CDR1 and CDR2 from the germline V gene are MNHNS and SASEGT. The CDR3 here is CASASGQGETEELFF. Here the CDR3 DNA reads TGTGCCAGCGCCTCGGGACAGGGGGAAACCGAGGAGCTGTTTTTT.

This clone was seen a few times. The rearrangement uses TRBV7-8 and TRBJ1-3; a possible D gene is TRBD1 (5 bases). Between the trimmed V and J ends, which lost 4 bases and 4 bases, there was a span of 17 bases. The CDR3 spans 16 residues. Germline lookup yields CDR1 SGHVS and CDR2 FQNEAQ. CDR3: CASSSYRFATGNTIYF. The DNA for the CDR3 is TGTGCCAGCAGCTCTTACAGGTTCGCGACCGGAAACACCATATATTTT. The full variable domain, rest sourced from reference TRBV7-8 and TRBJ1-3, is GAGVSQSPRYKVAKRGQDVALRCDPISGHVSLFWYQQALGQGPEFLTYFQNEAQLDKSGLPSDRFFAERPEGSVSTLKIQRTQQEDSAVYLCASSSYRFATGNTIYFGEGSWLTVV.

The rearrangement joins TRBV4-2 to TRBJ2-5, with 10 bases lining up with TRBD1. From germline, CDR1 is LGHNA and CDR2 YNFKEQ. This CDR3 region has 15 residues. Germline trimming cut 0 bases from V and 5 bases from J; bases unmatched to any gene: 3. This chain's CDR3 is CASSQETGGSETQYF. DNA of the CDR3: TGTGCCAGCAGCCAAGAGACAGGGGGCAGTGAGACCCAGTACTTC.

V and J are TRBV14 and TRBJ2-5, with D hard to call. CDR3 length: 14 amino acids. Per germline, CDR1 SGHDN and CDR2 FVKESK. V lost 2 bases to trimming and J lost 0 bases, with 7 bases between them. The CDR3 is CASSQPRDQETQYF. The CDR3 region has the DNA TGTGCCAGCAGCCAACCCCGGGACCAAGAGACCCAGTACTTC.

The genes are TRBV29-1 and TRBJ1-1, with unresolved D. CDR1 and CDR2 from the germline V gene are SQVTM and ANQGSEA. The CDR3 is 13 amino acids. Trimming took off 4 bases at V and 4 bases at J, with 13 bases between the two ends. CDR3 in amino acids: CSVGRPEGTEAFF. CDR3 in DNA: TGCAGCGTTGGACGACCTGAGGGCACTGAAGCTTTCTTT.

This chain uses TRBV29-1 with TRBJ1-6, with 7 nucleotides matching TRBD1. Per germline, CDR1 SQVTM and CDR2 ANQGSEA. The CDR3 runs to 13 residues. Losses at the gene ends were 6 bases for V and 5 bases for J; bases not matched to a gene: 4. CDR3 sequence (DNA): TGCAGCGTCGCCGACAGGGATAATTCACCCCTCCACTTT. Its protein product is CSVADRDNSPLHF.

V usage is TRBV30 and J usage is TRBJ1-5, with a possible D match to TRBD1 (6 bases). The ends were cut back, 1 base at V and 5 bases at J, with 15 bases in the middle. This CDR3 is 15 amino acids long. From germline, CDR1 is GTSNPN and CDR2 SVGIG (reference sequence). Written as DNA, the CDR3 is TGTGCCTGGAGTGCGCGAGGGACATACTATCAGCCCCAGCATTTT. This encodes CAWSARGTYYQPQHF.

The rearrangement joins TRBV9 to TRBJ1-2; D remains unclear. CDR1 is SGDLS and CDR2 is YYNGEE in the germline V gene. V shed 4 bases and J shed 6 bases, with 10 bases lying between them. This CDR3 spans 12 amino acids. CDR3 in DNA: TGTGCCAGCAGCAGAGACACCCATGGCTACACCTTC. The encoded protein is CASSRDTHGYTF.

The CDR3 region is CASSPSRELYGYTF. The CDR3 nucleotides read TGTGCCAGCTCACCCTCCAGGGAACTCTATGGCTACACCTTC. The gene calls are TRBV18 and TRBJ1-2; D might be TRBD1 (5 bases). V lost 3 bases and J 4 bases, leaving 12 bases between the germline ends. The length of the CDR3 is 14 residues. The germline V gene has CDR1 KGHSH and CDR2 LQKENI.

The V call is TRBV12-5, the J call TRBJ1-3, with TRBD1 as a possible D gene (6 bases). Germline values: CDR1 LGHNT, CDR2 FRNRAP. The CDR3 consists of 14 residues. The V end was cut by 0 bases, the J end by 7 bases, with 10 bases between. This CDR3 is CASGLVGGQNTIYF. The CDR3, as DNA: TGTGCTAGTGGTTTGGTCGGGGGGCAGAACACCATATATTTT.

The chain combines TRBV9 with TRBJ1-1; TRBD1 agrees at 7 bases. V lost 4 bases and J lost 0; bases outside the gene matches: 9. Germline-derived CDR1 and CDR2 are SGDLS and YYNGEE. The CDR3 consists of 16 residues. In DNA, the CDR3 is TGTGCCAGCAGCTACCGGGACAGCCCATTGAACACTGAAGCTTTCTTT. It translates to CASSYRDSPLNTEAFF.

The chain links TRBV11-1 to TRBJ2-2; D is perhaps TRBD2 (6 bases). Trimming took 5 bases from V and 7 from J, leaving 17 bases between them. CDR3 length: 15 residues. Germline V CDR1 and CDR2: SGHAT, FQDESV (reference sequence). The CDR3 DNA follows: TGTGCCAGCAGCCCGCGCGGGACTTCGTACGGGGAGCTGTTTTTT. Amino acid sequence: CASSPRGTSYGELFF.

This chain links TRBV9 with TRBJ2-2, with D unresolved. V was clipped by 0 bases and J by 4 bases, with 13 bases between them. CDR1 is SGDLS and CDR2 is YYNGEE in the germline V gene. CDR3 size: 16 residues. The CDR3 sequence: CASSVDPTPGTGELFF. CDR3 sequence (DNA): TGTGCCAGCAGCGTAGACCCGACCCCAGGCACCGGGGAGCTGTTTTTT. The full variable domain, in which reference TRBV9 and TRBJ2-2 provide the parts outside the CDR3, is DSGVTQTPKHLITATGQRVTLRCSPRSGDLSVYWYQQSLDQGLQFLIQYYNGEERAKGNILERFSAQQFPDLHSELNLSSLELGDSALYFCASSVDPTPGTGELFFGEGSRLTVL.

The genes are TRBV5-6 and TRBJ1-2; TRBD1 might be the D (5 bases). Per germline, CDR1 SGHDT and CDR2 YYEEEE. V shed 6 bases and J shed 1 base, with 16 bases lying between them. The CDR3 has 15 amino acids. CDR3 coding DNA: TGTGCCAGCACCATGGGGCGCAATCTTAACTATGGCTACACCTTC. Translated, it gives CASTMGRNLNYGYTF.

CDR3 protein: CASSPGLGTMAQYF. CDR3 DNA sequence: TGTGCCAGCAGCCCGGGATTGGGGACAATGGCCCAGTACTTC. This chain links TRBV7-8 with TRBJ2-5, with D tentatively TRBD1 (6 bases). Between the trimmed V and J ends, which lost 5 bases and 9 bases, there was a span of 19 bases. This CDR3 is 14 amino acids long. Germline CDR1 reads SGHVS; CDR2 reads FQNEAQ.

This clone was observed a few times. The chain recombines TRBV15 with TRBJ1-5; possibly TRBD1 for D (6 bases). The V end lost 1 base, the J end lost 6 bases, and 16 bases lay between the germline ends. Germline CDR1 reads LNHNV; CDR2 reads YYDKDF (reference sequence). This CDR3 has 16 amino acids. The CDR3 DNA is TGTGCCACCAGCAGAGGAGGGGCGCAAGGGGGTCAGCCCCAGCATTTT. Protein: CATSRGGAQGGQPQHF.

CDR3 region: CAWSPGNSPLHF. The CDR3 nucleotides are TGTGCCTGGAGTCCGGGGAATTCACCCCTCCACTTT. This chain uses TRBV30 with TRBJ1-6, with D unclear. Germline CDR1 is GTSNPN and CDR2 is SVGIG (reference sequence). The CDR3 runs to 12 residues. The ends were cut back, 2 bases at V and 7 bases at J, with 6 bases in the middle. The entire variable domain, with the rest obtained from reference TRBV30 and TRBJ1-6, is as follows: SQTIHQWPATLVQPVGSPLSLECTVEGTSNPNLYWYRQAAGRGLQLLFYSVGIGQISSEVPQNLSASRPQDRQFILSSKKLLLSDSGFYLCAWSPGNSPLHFGNGTRLTVT.

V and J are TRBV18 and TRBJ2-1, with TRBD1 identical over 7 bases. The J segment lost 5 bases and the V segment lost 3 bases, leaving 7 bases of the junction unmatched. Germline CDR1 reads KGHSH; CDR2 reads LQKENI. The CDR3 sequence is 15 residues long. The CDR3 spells CASSPRTGEDNEQFF. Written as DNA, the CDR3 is TGTGCCAGCTCACCCAGGACAGGAGAGGACAATGAGCAGTTCTTC.